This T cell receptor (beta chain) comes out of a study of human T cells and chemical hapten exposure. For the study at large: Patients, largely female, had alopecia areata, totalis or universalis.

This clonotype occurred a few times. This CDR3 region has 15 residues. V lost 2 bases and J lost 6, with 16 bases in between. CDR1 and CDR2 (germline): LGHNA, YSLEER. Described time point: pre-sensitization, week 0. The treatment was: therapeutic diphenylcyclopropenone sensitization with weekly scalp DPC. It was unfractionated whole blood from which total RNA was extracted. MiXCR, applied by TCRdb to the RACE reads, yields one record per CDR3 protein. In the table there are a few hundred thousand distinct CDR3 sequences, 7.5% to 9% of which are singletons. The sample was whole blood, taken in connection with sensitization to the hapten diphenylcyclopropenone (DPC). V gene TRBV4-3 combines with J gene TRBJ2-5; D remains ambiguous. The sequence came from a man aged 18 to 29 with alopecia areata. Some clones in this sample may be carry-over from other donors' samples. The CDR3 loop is CASSQFRSPRKTQYF. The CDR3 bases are TGCGCCAGCAGCCAATTCCGAAGCCCCCGGAAGACCCAGTACTTC.